This T cell receptor (beta chain) was found in a study of cytomegalovirus exposure and HLA in healthy donors. Notes on the study in general: TCR beta chain V- and J-gene trimming was linked, in a later analysis, to a missense variant in DCLRE1C.

Points on this clone: Its antigen is unknown.

Researchers ran the PCR with 60 Vbeta and 13 Jbeta primers. TCRdb's copy holds only in-frame clones and misses some; the assay was immunoSEQ multiplex PCR. The sample includes 100,000 to 150,000 clones, approximately 80% of them seen just once. This TCR derives from a woman between 40 and 50 years old in good health and CMV-seropositive. Sequenced: PBMCs.

The CDR3 DNA is TGTGCCAGCAGCTTGAGACTCCCCATGGGGACTAGCGGATCCTACGAGCAGTACTTC. Translation: CASSLRLPMGTSGSYEQYF. The rearrangement links TRBV5-5 to TRBJ2-7, with 11 positions matching TRBD2. CDR3 length: 19 amino acids. The trim removed 1 base at V and 1 base at J, leaving 13 bases unmatched. Germline-derived CDR1 and CDR2 are SGHKS and YYEKEE (reference sequence).